Listed here are 31 T cell receptor beta chains from one sample, sequenced in a study of PD-1 blockade in classical Hodgkin lymphoma. The method was immunoSEQ multiplex PCR; TCRdb's version includes in-frame clones alone and lacks a portion of them. This sample has tens of thousands of clones, with roughly 90% found just once. Relapse was seen in all patients after autologous stem cell transplantation, and brentuximab vedotin exposure was variable. The sample was peripheral blood mononuclear cells (PBMCs), taken at baseline. The receptors were gathered from a human donor with classical Hodgkin lymphoma.

V and J are TRBV28 and TRBJ1-1; 10 bases are a match to TRBD1. Germline CDR1 is MDHEN and CDR2 is SYDVKM. The junction had 12 bases not matched to a gene; V was cut back by 3 bases and J by 5 bases. The CDR3 is 17 residues long. The CDR3 is CASSFQVPGQGFTEAFF. The CDR3 DNA follows: TGTGCCAGCAGTTTTCAAGTTCCGGGACAGGGGTTTACTGAAGCTTTCTTT. Based on the CDR3 plus reference TRBV28 and TRBJ1-1, the full variable domain is DVKVTQSSRYLVKRTGEKVFLECVQDMDHENMFWYRQDPGLGLRLIYFSYDVKMKEKGDIPEGYSVSREKKERFSLILESASTNQTSMYLCASSFQVPGQGFTEAFFGQGTRLTVV.

This clone was found a few times. This rearrangement joins TRBV6-1 to TRBJ2-1; tentative D call: TRBD2 (5 bases). This CDR3 has 15 residues. V lost 3 bases to trimming and J lost 3 bases, with 12 bases between them. CDR1 is MNHNS and CDR2 is SASEGT in the germline V gene. The CDR3 coding sequence is TGTGCCAGCAGTGACCTAGACGGGAACTACAATGAGCAGTTCTTC. It is translated as CASSDLDGNYNEQFF.

CDR3: CASSLLQGSADTQYF. The CDR3 region has the DNA TGTGCCAGCAGTTTATTACAGGGGTCCGCAGATACGCAGTATTTT. This rearrangement joins TRBV28 to TRBJ2-3, with 7 positions matching TRBD1. V was clipped by 1 base and J by 4 bases; unmatched bases: 5. The CDR3 is 15 residues long. Germline V gene sequence: CDR1 MDHEN, CDR2 SYDVKM.

This sequence joins TRBV11-2 and TRBJ2-7, with D tentatively TRBD2 (5 bases). This CDR3 has 12 amino acids. Germline CDR1 and CDR2: SGHAT and FQNNGV. Trimming cost V 5 bases and J 0 bases, with 5 bases left between them. This chain's CDR3 is CASSRGSYEQYF. As DNA, the CDR3 is TGTGCCAGCAGCCGGGGCTCCTACGAGCAGTACTTC.

This rearrangement joins TRBV6-1 to TRBJ1-5, with TRBD1 matching over 9 bases. After removal of 6 bases from V and 6 bases from J, the junction contained 9 bases not matched to a gene. Germline V gene sequence: CDR1 MNHNS, CDR2 SASEGT. The CDR3 contains 15 residues. The chain's CDR3 is CASRTGQGSAQPQHF. CDR3 in DNA: TGTGCCAGCAGAACGGGACAGGGATCTGCTCAGCCCCAGCATTTT.

The J gene is TRBJ2-7, the V gene TRBV6-5, with TRBD1 as a possible D gene (6 bases). The CDR3 extends over 13 amino acids. The V gene lost 6 bases and the J gene lost 5 bases, with 14 bases spanning the gap. Germline assignment: CDR1 MNHEY and CDR2 SVGAGI. CDR3 protein: CASRYTGSNEQYF. The CDR3 DNA sequence: TGTGCCAGCAGGTATACAGGGTCCAACGAGCAGTACTTC.

This chain uses TRBV5-8 with TRBJ2-3, with D perhaps being TRBD1 or TRBD2 (5 bases each). Between the trimmed V and J ends, which lost 6 bases and 1 base, there was a span of 15 bases. CDR1 is SGHTS, CDR2 YDEGEE, per germline. CDR3 size: 15 residues. The CDR3 nucleotides read TGTGCCAGCACCTTCTTACTAGGGGGCACAGATACGCAGTATTTT. Protein: CASTFLLGGTDTQYF.

CDR3 DNA sequence: TGTGCCAGCAGTCGCGGGGGCGGCGATGAGCAGTTCTTC. Translating it yields CASSRGGGDEQFF. The chain has TRBV27 and TRBJ2-1; the D gene is possibly TRBD2 (7 bases). Germline CDR1 is MNHEY and CDR2 is SMNVEV (reference sequence). Trimming removed 5 bases at V and 8 bases at J, with 13 bases between. The CDR3 loop spans 13 amino acids.

V usage is TRBV2 and J usage is TRBJ1-5, with no clear D. V lost 0 bases and J lost 6, with 3 bases in between. The CDR3 has 12 amino acids. Germline values: CDR1 SNHLY, CDR2 FYNNEI. CDR3 coding DNA: TGTGCCAGCAGTGAAGCTCGTCAGCCCCAGCATTTT. This codes for CASSEARQPQHF.

The rearrangement links TRBV19 to TRBJ1-4, with D uncertain. The V gene's germline CDR1 is LNHDA and CDR2 SQIVND (reference sequence). The V end was cut by 4 bases, the J end by 0 bases, with 12 bases between. The CDR3 consists of 16 residues. CDR3 nucleotide sequence: TGTGCCAGTAGTACGAGGTTGAGGGCAACTAATGAAAAACTGTTTTTT. Translating it yields CASSTRLRATNEKLFF. The full variable domain, in which reference TRBV19 and TRBJ1-4 provide the parts outside the CDR3, is DGGITQSPKYLFRKEGQNVTLSCEQNLNHDAMYWYRQDPGQGLRLIYYSQIVNDFQKGDIAEGYSVSREKKESFPLTVTSAQKNPTAFYLCASSTRLRATNEKLFFGSGTQLSVL.

The chain has TRBV5-6 and TRBJ1-4, with 8 bases that match TRBD1. This CDR3 is built from 14 residues. Germline V gives CDR1 SGHDT, CDR2 YYEEEE. V gave up 3 bases and J gave up 8 bases; unmatched junction bases: 6. Here the CDR3 reads CASSSVTGEEKLFF. In nucleotides, the CDR3 is TGTGCCAGCAGCTCGGTGACAGGGGAAGAAAAACTGTTTTTT.

A single count supports this clone. A read error may produce the germline difference seen at one junction end. The chain recombines TRBV2 with TRBJ2-1, with D possibly matching TRBD2 (6 bases). Germline V gene lookup returns CDR1 SNHLY and CDR2 FYNNEI. The CDR3 has 11 residues. This CDR3 reads CASSEMTGELF. The CDR3 DNA is TGTGCCAGCAGTGAAATGACGGGAGAGCTCTTC. Full variable domain (remainder filled in from reference TRBV2 and TRBJ2-1): EPEVTQTPSHQVTQMGQEVILRCVPISNHLYFYWYRQILGQKVEFLVSFYNNEISEKSEIFDDQFSVERPDGSNFTLKIRSTKLEDSAMYFCASSEMTGELFGPGTRLTVL.

V is TRBV19 and J is TRBJ2-7; D may be TRBD1 (6 bases). The length of the CDR3 is 13 residues. V was cut by 6 bases and J by 2 bases, with 11 bases left in between. CDR1 is LNHDA, CDR2 SQIVND, per germline (reference sequence). DNA for the CDR3: TGTGCCAGTAGAAGGGCAGGGGCCTACGAGCAGTACTTC. The encoded protein is CASRRAGAYEQYF.

This clone has a single count. The chain joins TRBV11-2 to TRBJ2-2, with D tentatively TRBD2 (5 bases). The germline V gene encodes CDR1 SGHAT and CDR2 FQNNGV. V shed 1 base and J shed 4 bases, with 10 bases lying between them. This CDR3 is built from 15 residues. The CDR3 DNA sequence: TGTGCCAGCAGCTTAGCCGGGGTGGGCACCGGGGAGCTGTTTTTT. This encodes CASSLAGVGTGELFF.

The rearrangement links TRBV4-1 to TRBJ2-3; TRBD2 matches 16 bases. The CDR3 length is 21 residues. With 0 bases clipped from V and 5 bases from J, the junction kept 14 bases outside the gene matches. Germline lookup yields CDR1 MGHRA and CDR2 YSYEKL. CDR3 residues: CASSQDKMGLAGGLWLDTQYF. CDR3 DNA: TGCGCCAGCAGCCAAGATAAGATGGGACTAGCGGGGGGGCTGTGGTTAGATACGCAGTATTTT.

The V and J genes are TRBV2 and TRBJ1-5; the match to TRBD1 covers 7 bases. CDR1 and CDR2 (germline): SNHLY, FYNNEI. V dropped 4 bases and J dropped 7; count of bases not matched to a gene: 7. CDR3 size: 14 residues. The CDR3 loop is CASSVTGNKQPQHF. The CDR3 DNA reads TGTGCCAGCAGTGTGACAGGGAACAAACAGCCCCAGCATTTT.

The V and J genes are TRBV5-1 and TRBJ1-1, with D possibly being TRBD1 (5 bases). V lost 0 bases to trimming and J lost 2 bases, with 11 bases between them. This CDR3 is built from 15 residues. Germline CDR1 SGHRS, CDR2 YFSETQ. CDR3 in amino acids: CASSLEGRANTEAFF. The CDR3 region has the DNA TGCGCCAGCAGCTTGGAGGGCAGGGCAAACACTGAAGCTTTCTTT.

The rearrangement joins TRBV27 to TRBJ2-3; the D is unclear. Germline CDR1 is MNHEY and CDR2 is SMNVEV (reference sequence). Trimming left V 4 bases short and J 5 bases short, with 4 bases between. The length of the CDR3 is 11 residues. CDR3 region: CASSYGDTQYF. For the CDR3, the DNA is TGTGCCAGCAGTTATGGAGATACGCAGTATTTT.

In this sample, this clone turned up a few times. The chain joins TRBV7-7 to TRBJ2-7; the match to TRBD1 covers 7 bases. Trimming removed 5 bases from V and 4 bases from J; junction bases left unmatched: 8. This CDR3 comprises 14 residues. CDR1 is SSHAT, CDR2 FNYEAQ, per germline (reference sequence). CDR3 sequence: CASSLQTGIYEQYF. The CDR3 nucleotides are TGTGCCAGCAGCCTCCAGACAGGGATATACGAGCAGTACTTC.

The V gene is TRBV11-2, the J gene TRBJ2-3; possible D gene TRBD2, 6 bases. Trimming stripped 5 bases from V and 4 bases from J, with 13 bases between. CDR1 is SGHAT, CDR2 FQNNGV, per germline. The CDR3 loop spans 14 amino acids. CDR3 in amino acids: CASSIIAVPDTQYF. Here the CDR3 DNA reads TGTGCCAGCAGCATAATAGCGGTCCCAGATACGCAGTATTTT.

V usage is TRBV2 and J usage is TRBJ2-6; D is possibly TRBD1 or TRBD2 (5 bases each). Between the trimmed V and J ends, which lost 5 bases and 4 bases, there was a span of 12 bases. The CDR3 runs to 15 residues. Germline V gene sequence: CDR1 SNHLY, CDR2 FYNNEI. The CDR3 region is CASSRSGAGANVLTF. The CDR3 DNA sequence: TGTGCCAGCAGTAGGTCCGGGGCGGGGGCCAACGTCCTGACTTTC.

The chain is built from TRBV29-1 and TRBJ1-1, with D tentatively TRBD1 (6 bases). Germline V lookup: CDR1 SQVTM, CDR2 ANQGSEA. Trimming stripped 4 bases from V and 1 base from J, with 10 bases between. The CDR3 contains 13 residues. The CDR3 spells CSVGGQRNTEAFF. CDR3 bases: TGCAGCGTTGGGGGGCAAAGGAACACTGAAGCTTTCTTT.

The chain joins TRBV5-1 to TRBJ2-3; no reliable D call. CDR3 length equals 16 residues. V dropped 3 bases and J dropped 2 bases, with 16 bases sitting between them. Germline V gives CDR1 SGHRS, CDR2 YFSETQ. CDR3 residues: CASSSNPVPTTDTQYF. The DNA for the CDR3 is TGCGCCAGCAGCTCCAACCCAGTCCCCACCACAGATACGCAGTATTTT.

In its sample, this clone was seen once. The chain couples TRBV5-1 to TRBJ2-2; TRBD1 matches 8 bases. Germline assignment: CDR1 SGHRS and CDR2 YFSETQ. This CDR3 is built from 14 residues. The V gene end was trimmed by 3 bases and the J gene end by 3 bases; junction bases not matched to a gene: 1. The CDR3 bases are TGCGCCAGCAGCTCCAGGGGGCACACCGGGGAGCTGTTTTTT. Translation gives CASSSRGHTGELFF.

The chain couples TRBV28 to TRBJ1-2, with D maybe TRBD1 (5 bases). The CDR3 consists of 15 residues. Per the germline V gene, CDR1 is MDHEN and CDR2 is SYDVKM. V gave up 3 bases and J gave up 4 bases, with 15 bases separating them. The CDR3 DNA sequence: TGTGCCAGCAGTTTCCCGGCAGGGCCGCGCTATGGCTACACCTTC. Its protein is CASSFPAGPRYGYTF.

This clone appeared once. The DNA of the CDR3 is TGTGCCAGCAGCTTAGGTGGGGGGGCGAGCAATGAGCAGTTCTTC. As protein: CASSLGGGASNEQFF. The chain recombines TRBV7-9 with TRBJ2-1, with D possibly being TRBD2 (7 bases). Trimming took 1 base from V and 6 from J, leaving 13 bases between them. Germline assignment: CDR1 SEHNR and CDR2 FQNEAQ (reference sequence). The CDR3 is 15 amino acids.

V and J are TRBV9 and TRBJ2-7; no clear D gene. Germline values: CDR1 SGDLS, CDR2 YYNGEE. V was cut by 0 bases and J by 5 bases, with 9 bases left in between. The CDR3 has 13 amino acids. The CDR3 spells CASSVGTVHEQYF. The CDR3 bases are TGTGCCAGCAGCGTAGGTACAGTCCACGAGCAGTACTTC.

The CDR3 bases are TGTGCCAGTAGTCTCCGACTAGCGGGGGCGTCAACGACTAGCACAGATACGCAGTATTTT. Translated: CASSLRLAGASTTSTDTQYF. The rearrangement uses TRBV19 and TRBJ2-3; 12 bases fit TRBD2. The V gene end was trimmed by 5 bases and the J gene end by 0 bases; junction bases not matched to a gene: 15. Germline CDR1 and CDR2: LNHDA and SQIVND (reference sequence). This CDR3 has 20 amino acids. The full variable domain, completed using reference TRBV19 and TRBJ2-3, is DGGITQSPKYLFRKEGQNVTLSCEQNLNHDAMYWYRQDPGQGLRLIYYSQIVNDFQKGDIAEGYSVSREKKESFPLTVTSAQKNPTAFYLCASSLRLAGASTTSTDTQYFGPGTRLTVL.

The gene calls are TRBV7-9 and TRBJ1-1, with unresolved D. In germline, CDR1 is SEHNR, CDR2 FQNEAQ (reference sequence). There are 14 residues in the CDR3. V was clipped by 5 bases and J by 1 base, with 11 bases between them. The CDR3 sequence is CASSPGDANTEAFF. The CDR3 bases are TGTGCCAGCAGCCCCGGGGATGCGAACACTGAAGCTTTCTTT.

The chain recombines TRBV19 with TRBJ2-5; no clear D. Looked up from germline, CDR1 is LNHDA and CDR2 is SQIVND (reference sequence). V lost 3 bases and J lost 7, with 18 bases in between. The CDR3 spans 15 residues. The CDR3 DNA reads TGTGCCAGTAGTATGAGTTCTGGCTTTAGGGTGACCCAGTACTTC. Its translation is CASSMSSGFRVTQYF.

This chain connects TRBV6-5 to TRBJ2-1; D perhaps matches TRBD2 (5 bases). Germline V gene sequence: CDR1 MNHEY, CDR2 SVGAGI. Trimming cost V 6 bases and J 9 bases, with 12 bases left between them. This CDR3 region has 12 residues. Here the CDR3 reads CASSRQSGEQFF. In nucleotides, the CDR3 is TGTGCCAGCAGCCGCCAGAGCGGTGAGCAGTTCTTC.